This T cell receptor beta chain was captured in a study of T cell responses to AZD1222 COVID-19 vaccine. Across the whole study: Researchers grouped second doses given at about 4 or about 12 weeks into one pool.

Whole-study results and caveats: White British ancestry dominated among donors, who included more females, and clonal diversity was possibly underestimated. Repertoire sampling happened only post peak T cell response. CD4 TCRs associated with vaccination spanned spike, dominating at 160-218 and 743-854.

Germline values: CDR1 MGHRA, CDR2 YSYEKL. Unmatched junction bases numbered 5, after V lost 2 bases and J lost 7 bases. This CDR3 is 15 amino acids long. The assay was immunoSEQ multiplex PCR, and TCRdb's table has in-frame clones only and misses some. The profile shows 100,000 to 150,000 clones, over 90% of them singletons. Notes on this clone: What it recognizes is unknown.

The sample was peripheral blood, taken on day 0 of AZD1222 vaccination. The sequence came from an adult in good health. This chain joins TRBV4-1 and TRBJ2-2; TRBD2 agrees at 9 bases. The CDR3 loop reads CASSQQIAGDGELFF. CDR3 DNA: TGCGCCAGCAGCCAACAAATAGCGGGAGACGGGGAGCTGTTTTTT.